The present TCR beta chain was sequenced within a study of cytomegalovirus exposure and HLA in healthy donors. Whole-study results and caveats: In vitro, a few CMV-associated chains proved specific for CMV antigens. Some V segments, TRBV6-2 and TRBV6-3 among them, were indistinguishable and were therefore excluded. As a later analysis revealed, most CMV-associated TCR beta chains appeared HLA-restricted. TCR beta V- and J-gene trimming was later associated with a missense DCLRE1C variant.

To note about this clone: Its antigen remains unidentified.

The PCR had 60 Vbeta and 13 Jbeta primers. Here immunoSEQ multiplex PCR was the method, and the copy in TCRdb shows in-frame clones only, minus some. The profile covers 85,000 to 100,000 clones, with just under 70% appearing a single time and roughly 2.8% taken by the ten largest. V was clipped by 0 bases and J by 2 bases, with 3 bases between them. The CDR3 loop spans 13 amino acids. The germline gives CDR1 LGHNA, CDR2 YSLEER. Sequencing was done on a sample of PBMCs. V gene TRBV4-3 combines with J gene TRBJ2-3; D is undetermined. The origin of this receptor is a man in his fifties in good health and CMV-seronegative. DNA for the CDR3: TGCGCCAGCAGCCAAGACCACACAGATACGCAGTATTTT. Translation gives CASSQDHTDTQYF.